This T cell receptor (beta chain) was profiled in a study of blood T cells in healthy people across ages. Study-wide results and caveats: Donor CMV status, an unknown factor, possibly confounded changes in expanded clonotypes. Age brought a roughly linear fall in TCR beta diversity measured per million T cells.

Through a sample-barcoded 5' primer and a J-beta primer mix, a second PCR was run for about 6 to 11 cycles. A minimum of 2.5 million CDR3-containing paired-end reads was obtained for each sample. TCRdb re-called the 5' RACE reads through MiXCR, storing one row per CDR3 protein. This sample carries hundreds of thousands of distinct CDR3 sequences, around 34% of them seen once, and the ten largest clones take 10% to 15%. A word on this clonotype: What it binds is not known.

The CDR3 is 16 amino acids. V was clipped by 5 bases and J by 5 bases; unmatched bases: 7. CDR1 is SGHTA and CDR2 is FQGNSA in the germline V gene. The source material was blood. The gene calls are TRBV7-2 and TRBJ2-3; 13 positions match TRBD2. The source is a young man in good health. In DNA form, the CDR3 reads TGTGCCAGCAGCCCCACTAGCGGGGGGGCATTAGATACGCAGTATTTT. Its translation is CASSPTSGGALDTQYF.